These 9 T cell receptor beta chains were sequenced from one sample in a study of shared clonotypes between healthy human individuals. Clones were read by immunoSEQ multiplex PCR, and TCRdb kept only the in-frame ones, dropping some. The sample yields around 600,000 clones, roughly 97% seen once. Sequencing was carried out using naive CD4+ T cells sorted from blood. Subset described: CD45RA+ positively selected. These receptors were obtained from a woman between 25 and 40 years old in good health.

This chain uses TRBV11-1 with TRBJ2-7; maybe TRBD1 (6 bases). V was pared by 0 bases and J by 2 bases, with 17 bases between. CDR1 and CDR2 from the germline V gene are SGHAT and FQDESV (reference sequence). The CDR3 extends over 17 amino acids. CDR3 loop: CASSLATGTGFAYEQYF. Written as DNA, the CDR3 is TGTGCCAGCAGCTTAGCGACGGGAACAGGGTTTGCCTACGAGCAGTACTTC.

Written as DNA, the CDR3 is TGTGCCAGTACCGTGACAGGGGGTTACTATGGCTACACCTTC. Translating gives CASTVTGGYYGYTF. The rearrangement links TRBV19 to TRBJ1-2; 9 bases map to TRBD1. V was pared by 7 bases and J by 3 bases, with 6 bases of the junction left unmatched. Germline loops: CDR1 LNHDA, CDR2 SQIVND (reference sequence). This CDR3 is built from 14 residues.

The rearrangement links TRBV5-1 to TRBJ1-2, with unresolved D. V lost 0 bases and J 3 bases, leaving 9 bases between the germline ends. The CDR3 totals 14 residues. Germline assignment: CDR1 SGHRS and CDR2 YFSETQ. CDR3 sequence: CASSLGAEHYGYTF. CDR3 sequence (DNA): TGCGCCAGCAGCTTGGGGGCAGAACACTATGGCTACACCTTC.

The V gene is TRBV6-4, the J gene TRBJ1-2; no clear D gene. CDR3 length: 15 amino acids. With 6 bases removed from V and 1 base from J, the gap between germline ends came to 15 bases. Per the germline V gene, CDR1 is MRHNA and CDR2 is SNTAGT. The CDR3 sequence is CASRSRQPSNYGYTF. CDR3 in DNA: TGTGCCAGCAGGAGTAGGCAGCCTAGTAACTATGGCTACACCTTC.

CDR3 nucleotide sequence: TGTGCCAGTAGTATAGTCCATCCGTCCGGAAGTAGAGGCTACACCTTC. Protein sequence: CASSIVHPSGSRGYTF. V and J are TRBV19 and TRBJ1-2; the D is unclear. Trimming took off 1 base at V and 8 bases at J, with 20 bases between the two ends. CDR3 length: 16 amino acids. Germline values: CDR1 LNHDA, CDR2 SQIVND (reference sequence).

Here the CDR3 DNA reads TGTGCCAGCAGTCGGACTAGCGGGAGCCCCCGAGGGAACGAGCAGTACTTC. Translating gives CASSRTSGSPRGNEQYF. The J gene is TRBJ2-7, the V gene TRBV5-4; TRBD2 matches 13 bases. With 5 bases clipped from V and 5 bases from J, the junction kept 13 bases outside the gene matches. CDR3 size: 17 residues. Looked up from germline, CDR1 is SGHNT and CDR2 is YYREEE (reference sequence).

This rearrangement joins TRBV10-3 to TRBJ2-7; D possibly corresponds to TRBD2 (6 bases). The CDR3 loop spans 15 amino acids. V lost 0 bases to trimming and J lost 2 bases, with 11 bases between them. The germline V gene has CDR1 ENHRY and CDR2 SYGVKD. The CDR3 protein is CAISESNGTPYEQYF. For the CDR3, the DNA is TGTGCCATCAGTGAGTCGAACGGGACTCCCTACGAGCAGTACTTC.

J is TRBJ1-4 and V is TRBV5-1; D is uncertain. Deletions cut 0 bases from V and 0 bases from J, with 6 bases between. The germline gives CDR1 SGHRS, CDR2 YFSETQ. The CDR3 is 15 amino acids. The CDR3 loop is CASSLAPPTNEKLFF. The DNA for the CDR3 is TGCGCCAGCAGCTTGGCCCCCCCAACTAATGAAAAACTGTTTTTT.

The V and J genes are TRBV15 and TRBJ2-1; possibly TRBD2 for D (5 bases). The germline V and J ends were trimmed by 1 base and 4 bases, with 14 bases remaining between them. CDR1 and CDR2 (germline): LNHNV, YYDKDF (reference sequence). The CDR3 has 16 amino acids. The CDR3: CATSRVPGGAYNEQFF. Here the CDR3 DNA reads TGTGCCACCAGCAGAGTACCAGGAGGCGCGTACAATGAGCAGTTCTTC.